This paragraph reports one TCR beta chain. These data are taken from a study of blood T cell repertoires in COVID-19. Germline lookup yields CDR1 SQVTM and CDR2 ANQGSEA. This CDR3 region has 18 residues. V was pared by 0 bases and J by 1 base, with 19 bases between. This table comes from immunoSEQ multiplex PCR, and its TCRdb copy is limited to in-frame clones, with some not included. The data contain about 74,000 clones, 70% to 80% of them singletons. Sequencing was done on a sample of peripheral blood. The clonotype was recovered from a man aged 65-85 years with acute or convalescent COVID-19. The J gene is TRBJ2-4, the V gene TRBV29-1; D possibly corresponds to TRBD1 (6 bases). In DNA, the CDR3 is TGCAGCGTTGAAGAAACCCTCACCACAGGGTCGGCCAAAAACATTCAGTACTTC. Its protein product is CSVEETLTTGSAKNIQYF.